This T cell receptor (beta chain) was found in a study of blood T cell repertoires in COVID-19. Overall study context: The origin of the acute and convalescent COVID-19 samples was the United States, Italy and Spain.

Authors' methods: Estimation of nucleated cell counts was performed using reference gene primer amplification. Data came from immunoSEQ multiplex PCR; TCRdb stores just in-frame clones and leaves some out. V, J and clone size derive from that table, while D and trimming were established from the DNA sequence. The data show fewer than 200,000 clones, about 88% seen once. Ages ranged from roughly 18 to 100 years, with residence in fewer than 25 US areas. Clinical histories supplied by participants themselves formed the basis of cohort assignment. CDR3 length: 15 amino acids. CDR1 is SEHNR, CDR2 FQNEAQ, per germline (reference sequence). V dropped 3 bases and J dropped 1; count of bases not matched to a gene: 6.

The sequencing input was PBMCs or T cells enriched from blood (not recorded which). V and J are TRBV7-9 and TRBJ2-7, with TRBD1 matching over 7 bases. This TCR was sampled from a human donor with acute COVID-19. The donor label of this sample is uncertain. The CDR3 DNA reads TGTGCCAGCAGCTTTTCCGGGACAGCTTCCTACGAGCAGTACTTC. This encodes CASSFSGTASYEQYF.